Following are 19 T cell receptor beta chains from one sample sequenced in a study of CD8 T cells in ankylosing spondylitis. The study, taken as a whole, reports: A TCR beta motif made of fewer than ten highly homologous variants seemed typical of ankylosing spondylitis blood.

TCRdb re-analysed the 5' RACE reads in MiXCR, keeping a single row per CDR3 protein. The data contain some 840,000 distinct CDR3 sequences, roughly 10% of them seen just once; the ten biggest clones take up roughly 0.51%. These receptors have no identified antigens. Material: blood, either unsorted or a sorted T cell fraction (not recorded which). The receptors stem from a male donor with ankylosing spondylitis.

This clonotype was detected ten times or more. The gene calls are TRBV10-3 and TRBJ2-3; TRBD1 aligns across 7 bases. Germline V gene data show CDR1 as ENHRY and CDR2 as SYGVKD. Trimming at V came to 4 bases and at J to 3 bases, leaving 7 bases not matched to a gene. The CDR3 spans 15 residues. The CDR3, as DNA: TGTGCCATCAGTGGGGGACAGTGGGGGACAGATACGCAGTATTTT. It codes for CAISGGQWGTDTQYF.

The chain has TRBV7-2 and TRBJ2-2; 8 nucleotides line up with TRBD2. This CDR3 has 15 amino acids. CDR1 is SGHTA, CDR2 FQGNSA, per germline. The V gene end was trimmed by 5 bases and the J gene end by 6 bases; junction bases not matched to a gene: 8. CDR3 DNA: TGTGCCAGCAGCCCCGGGAGGGTTTGGTCCGGGGAGCTGTTTTTT. Translation: CASSPGRVWSGELFF.

The chain combines TRBV20-1 with TRBJ2-3; possibly TRBD1 for D (5 bases). The CDR3 covers 15 residues. CDR1 and CDR2 from the germline V gene are DFQATT and SNEGSKA (reference sequence). Between the trimmed V and J ends, which lost 3 bases and 2 bases, there was a span of 15 bases. The CDR3, as DNA: TGCAGTGCTAGTTCAGGGTTCGACCCCACAGATACGCAGTATTTT. Protein product: CSASSGFDPTDTQYF.

This clonotype was seen repeatedly, ten times or more. The chain carries TRBV4-3 and TRBJ2-1, with D tentatively TRBD2 (6 bases). The CDR3 sequence is 15 residues long. Trimming left V 4 bases short and J 10 bases short, with 20 bases between. Germline CDR1 reads LGHNA; CDR2 reads YSLEER. The CDR3 DNA reads TGCGCCAGCAGCCGTGTGGGGGGAGTACAAGGGGAGCAGTTCTTC. Translating gives CASSRVGGVQGEQFF.

The chain carries TRBV5-5 and TRBJ1-4, with TRBD1 matching over 10 bases. The germline CDR1 and CDR2 sequences are SGHKS and YYEKEE (reference sequence). Trimming removed 4 bases from V and 8 bases from J; junction bases left unmatched: 8. The CDR3 runs 15 residues. The CDR3 is CASSPLRDRGEKLFF. The CDR3 DNA reads TGTGCCAGCAGCCCCCTCCGGGACAGGGGAGAAAAACTGTTTTTT.

This clonotype is labeled as medium-sized (0.01 to 0.1%). The chain employs TRBV29-1 and TRBJ1-2; no clear D gene. The CDR3 spans 14 residues. Deletions cut 0 bases from V and 5 bases from J, with 13 bases between. CDR1 is SQVTM, CDR2 ANQGSEA, per germline. CDR3 amino acids: CSVEDSKTRYGYTF. The CDR3 DNA sequence: TGCAGCGTTGAAGATAGCAAGACTCGGTATGGCTACACCTTC.

This clonotype has just a few counts. The V and J genes are TRBV6-1 and TRBJ2-5; 8 bases are a match to TRBD1. Germline CDR1 reads MNHNS; CDR2 reads SASEGT. Trimming removed 4 bases from V and 5 bases from J; junction bases left unmatched: 6. The CDR3 has 14 amino acids. Here the CDR3 DNA reads TGTGCCAGCAGTGTAGACAGGGGCATTGAGACCCAGTACTTC. Protein: CASSVDRGIETQYF.

There are a few counts of this clonotype. The chain joins TRBV7-9 to TRBJ2-3, with a tentative D call TRBD2 (5 bases). Trimming pared 1 base from V and 0 bases from J, leaving 8 bases between. This CDR3 is 15 amino acids long. CDR1 is SEHNR and CDR2 is FQNEAQ in the germline V gene (reference sequence). The CDR3 coding sequence is TGTGCCAGCAGCTTAGACGGGATGAGCACAGATACGCAGTATTTT. It translates to CASSLDGMSTDTQYF. Looking up the rest from reference TRBV7-9 and TRBJ2-3 gives the full variable domain: DTGVSQNPRHKITKRGQNVTFRCDPISEHNRLYWYRQTLGQGPEFLTYFQNEAQLEKSRLLSDRFSAERPKGSFSTLEIQRTEQGDSAMYLCASSLDGMSTDTQYFGPGTRLTVL.

This clonotype came up a few times. This rearrangement joins TRBV20-1 to TRBJ2-1; D gene unclear. CDR1 is DFQATT, CDR2 SNEGSKA, per germline (reference sequence). The CDR3 totals 12 residues. Trimming removed 6 bases at V and 5 bases at J, with 11 bases between. Here the CDR3 DNA reads TGCAGTGCGTTAAGGGCCAACAATGAGCAGTTCTTC. This encodes CSALRANNEQFF.

The chain is built from TRBV7-2 and TRBJ1-5; 7 positions match TRBD1. Germline V gives CDR1 SGHTA, CDR2 FQGNSA. The CDR3 loop spans 15 amino acids. The J segment lost 0 bases and the V segment lost 5 bases, leaving 4 bases of the junction unmatched. CDR3 coding DNA: TGTGCCAGCAGCCCTACAGGGGTTAGCAATCAGCCCCAGCATTTT. It is translated as CASSPTGVSNQPQHF.

The chain is built from TRBV6-2 or TRBV6-3 and TRBJ2-4, with TRBD1 matching 7 bases. The germline V gene has CDR1 MNHEY and CDR2 SVGEGT. V was pared by 6 bases and J by 0 bases, with 2 bases of the junction left unmatched. This CDR3 is built from 14 residues. In DNA, the CDR3 is TGTGCCAGCAGGACAGGGTCAGCCAAAAACATTCAGTACTTC. Amino acids: CASRTGSAKNIQYF.

The J gene is TRBJ1-4, the V gene TRBV12-3 or TRBV12-4; D might be TRBD1 (5 bases). V was clipped by 6 bases and J by 8 bases, with 22 bases between them. This CDR3 is built from 16 residues. The CDR3 nucleotides are TGTGCCAGCAGCTCGGGGATCCGGGGCCTTAGCGAAAAACTGTTTTTT. Translated: CASSSGIRGLSEKLFF.

Details on this clonotype: A read error may explain this, as a much larger clone is one base away. The chain employs TRBV12-3 or TRBV12-4 and TRBJ2-7; D ambiguous. CDR3 length: 12 amino acids. With 10 bases removed from V and 0 bases from J, the gap between germline ends came to 10 bases. CDR3 coding DNA: TGTGCCATCAGCCAAACCTCCTACGAGCAGTACTTC. Residues: CAISQTSYEQYF.

This clonotype occurred many times. The chain is built from TRBV5-1 and TRBJ1-6; D uncertain. The CDR3 totals 12 residues. V shed 0 bases and J shed 7 bases, with 2 bases lying between them. In germline, CDR1 is SGHRS, CDR2 YFSETQ. In DNA, the CDR3 is TGCGCCAGCAGCTTGGAAAATTCACCCCTCCACTTT. Translation gives CASSLENSPLHF.

The chain has TRBV11-2 and TRBJ1-2; 7 bases align to TRBD1. CDR3 length: 14 residues. Germline V lookup: CDR1 SGHAT, CDR2 FQNNGV. V was pared by 6 bases and J by 1 base, with 5 bases of the junction left unmatched. This CDR3 reads CASSKTGVNYGYTF. The CDR3, as DNA: TGTGCCAGCAGTAAAACAGGGGTTAACTATGGCTACACCTTC.

This clonotype has more than one count but fewer than ten. This chain links TRBV29-1 with TRBJ2-1; the D is unclear. The germline gives CDR1 SQVTM, CDR2 ANQGSEA. The CDR3 extends over 13 amino acids. Trimming left V 2 bases short and J 5 bases short, with 10 bases between. CDR3 DNA: TGCAGCGTTGAACGGGTTGTCGACAATGAGCAGTTCTTC. Protein sequence: CSVERVVDNEQFF.

This clonotype has only a few counts. This chain joins TRBV29-1 and TRBJ2-4; D tentatively fits TRBD1 or TRBD2 (6 bases each). Trimming removed 0 bases at V and 9 bases at J, with 24 bases between. This CDR3 comprises 17 residues. Germline V gene lookup returns CDR1 SQVTM and CDR2 ANQGSEA. CDR3 bases: TGCAGCGTTGAAGATCCGGGGTTGGGACAAGCTAGCGCCATTCAGTACTTC. Its protein product is CSVEDPGLGQASAIQYF.

This clonotype has more than one count but fewer than ten. The J gene is TRBJ2-6, the V gene TRBV28; 9 positions agree with TRBD1. Germline loops: CDR1 MDHEN, CDR2 SYDVKM. V was pared by 7 bases and J by 0 bases, with 7 bases of the junction left unmatched. The CDR3 sequence is 17 residues long. The DNA of the CDR3 is TGTGCCAGCATGCCGGGACAGGGATTCTCTGGGGCCAACGTCCTGACTTTC. Translation gives CASMPGQGFSGANVLTF.

This chain links TRBV5-1 with TRBJ1-2; no clear D gene. The CDR3 consists of 13 residues. V lost 1 base and J 8 bases, leaving 12 bases between the germline ends. Germline V lookup: CDR1 SGHRS, CDR2 YFSETQ. CDR3 sequence: CASSLPVSGGYTF. CDR3 nucleotides: TGCGCCAGCAGCTTGCCCGTCTCGGGGGGCTACACCTTC. The full variable domain, its missing parts supplied by reference TRBV5-1 and TRBJ1-2, is KAGVTQTPRYLIKTRGQQVTLSCSPISGHRSVSWYQQTPGQGLQFLFEYFSETQRNKGNFPGRFSGRQFSNSRSEMNVSTLELGDSALYLCASSLPVSGGYTFGSGTRLTVV.